These 28 T cell receptor beta chains were all obtained from the same sample, sequenced in a study of cytomegalovirus exposure and HLA in healthy donors. This PCR relied on a set of 60 Vbeta primers and 13 Jbeta primers. The repertoire was sequenced with immunoSEQ multiplex PCR; TCRdb's copy has only in-frame clones and lacks some. Of tens of thousands of clones listed, 80% to 90% were seen once; the top ten hold around 3%. The specimen sequenced was PBMCs. The receptors were sampled from a woman aged 25-40 years in good health and CMV-seronegative.

The chain uses TRBV28 and TRBJ1-4; 9 bases align to TRBD1. V shed 1 base and J 2 bases; nucleotides not matched to a gene: 5. There are 17 residues in the CDR3. The germline V gene has CDR1 MDHEN and CDR2 SYDVKM. The CDR3 reads CASSLYRQGGTNEKLFF. For the CDR3, the DNA is TGTGCCAGCAGTTTATACCGACAGGGGGGGACTAATGAAAAACTGTTTTTT.

The V gene is TRBV6-6, the J gene TRBJ2-6, with D perhaps TRBD1 (5 bases). Germline V lookup: CDR1 MNHNY, CDR2 SVGAGI (reference sequence). The CDR3 consists of 15 residues. With 7 bases removed from V and 1 base from J, the gap between germline ends came to 11 bases. DNA for the CDR3: TGTGCCAGCACCGTCGACAGATCTGGGGCCAACGTCCTGACTTTC. Its translation is CASTVDRSGANVLTF.

The rearrangement uses TRBV4-3 and TRBJ1-2, with unresolved D. The ends were cut back, 1 base at V and 2 bases at J, with 11 bases in the middle. The CDR3 has 15 residues. CDR1 and CDR2 (germline): LGHNA, YSLEER. CDR3 nucleotide sequence: TGCGCCAGCAGCCAAGGCTTTCGAGCGAACTATGGCTACACCTTC. Translating gives CASSQGFRANYGYTF.

This rearrangement joins TRBV7-2 to TRBJ2-7; D might be TRBD1 (5 bases). Trimming took off 4 bases at V and 2 bases at J, with 15 bases between the two ends. Germline V gene sequence: CDR1 SGHTA, CDR2 FQGNSA. The CDR3 is 15 residues long. CDR3 protein: CASSSVLTGTYEQYF. Here the CDR3 DNA reads TGTGCCAGCAGCTCGGTCCTAACAGGAACCTACGAGCAGTACTTC.

This clone was observed once. V gene TRBV7-2 combines with J gene TRBJ2-1; a possible D gene is TRBD2 (7 bases). This CDR3 has 15 amino acids. Between the trimmed V and J ends, which lost 4 bases and 3 bases, there was a span of 13 bases. The germline gives CDR1 SGHTA, CDR2 FQGNSA. For the CDR3, the DNA is TGTGCCAGCAGCTATAGGGGGGGGGACTACAATGAGCAGTTCTTC. Translation gives CASSYRGGDYNEQFF.

This clone was counted once. This chain links TRBV4-3 with TRBJ1-3; D call uncertain. CDR1 and CDR2 from the germline V gene are LGHNA and YSLEER. V was cut by 1 base and J by 0 bases, with 7 bases left in between. This CDR3 region has 15 residues. The CDR3 DNA follows: TGCGCCAGCAGCCAAGGGGGAGGCTCTGGAAACACCATATATTTT. Protein sequence: CASSQGGGSGNTIYF.

This sequence joins TRBV9 and TRBJ2-1; 12 nucleotides agree with TRBD2. The CDR3 is 14 residues long. Per germline, CDR1 SGDLS and CDR2 YYNGEE. The V segment lost 6 bases and the J segment 9 bases; nucleotides outside the gene matches: 7. The DNA of the CDR3 is TGTGCCAGCAACCCTAGCGGGGGGGTCGGTGAGCAGTTCTTC. This sequence encodes CASNPSGGVGEQFF.

This chain joins TRBV7-8 and TRBJ1-4; 9 nucleotides align to TRBD1. The CDR3 contains 14 residues. The germline gives CDR1 SGHVS, CDR2 FQNEAQ. J was trimmed by 7 bases and V by 4 bases; bases with no gene match: 4. The CDR3 DNA reads TGTGCCAGCAGCTCCGGGACAGGGTTTGAAAAACTGTTTTTT. It is translated as CASSSGTGFEKLFF.

The rearrangement links TRBV7-2 to TRBJ2-2; 7 positions match TRBD2. This CDR3 spans 15 amino acids. With V trimmed by 2 bases and J by 4 bases, 4 bases remained unmatched. CDR1 and CDR2 from the germline V gene are SGHTA and FQGNSA. The CDR3 sequence is CASSLLREGTGELFF. The CDR3 DNA reads as TGTGCCAGCAGCTTACTCAGGGAGGGCACCGGGGAGCTGTTTTTT.

The rearrangement uses TRBV9 and TRBJ2-7; 7 bases align to TRBD1. This CDR3 contains 13 residues. V lost 3 bases, J lost 7 bases, and 7 bases stayed unmatched. Germline assignment: CDR1 SGDLS and CDR2 YYNGEE. DNA for the CDR3: TGTGCCAGCAGCGGACCGACAGGGCAGGAGCAGTACTTC. Its protein is CASSGPTGQEQYF.

V usage is TRBV4-3 and J usage is TRBJ1-2; the match to TRBD1 covers 10 bases. In germline, CDR1 is LGHNA, CDR2 YSLEER. The CDR3 length is 16 residues. V lost 4 bases to trimming and J lost 4 bases; unmatched junction nucleotides: 9. The CDR3 DNA reads TGCGCCAGCAGCCGACGTCCCGGGACAGGGGCCTATGGCTACACCTTC. It yields the protein CASSRRPGTGAYGYTF.

This clone was seen a few times. The V call is TRBV6-4, the J call TRBJ2-3, with 8 bases that match TRBD1. Germline lookup yields CDR1 MRHNA and CDR2 SNTAGT. This CDR3 comprises 13 residues. V was clipped by 5 bases and J by 6 bases; unmatched bases: 4. CDR3: CASSHWDRDTQYF. CDR3 nucleotide sequence: TGTGCCAGCAGTCACTGGGACAGGGATACGCAGTATTTT.

The V call is TRBV27, the J call TRBJ2-7; 11 bases map to TRBD2. CDR1 and CDR2 from the germline V gene are MNHEY and SMNVEV (reference sequence). The CDR3 has 14 amino acids. V trimming: 3 bases; J trimming: 7 bases; junction bases outside the gene matches: 5. The CDR3 coding sequence is TGTGCCAGCAGTTTTAGCGGGGGGGCTCGGGAGCAGTACTTC. It specifies CASSFSGGAREQYF.

The chain joins TRBV9 to TRBJ2-1, with a weak D call TRBD1 (6 bases). Germline V gene data show CDR1 as SGDLS and CDR2 as YYNGEE. The CDR3 loop spans 16 amino acids. Trimming pared 2 bases from V and 3 bases from J, leaving 15 bases between. The CDR3 sequence: CASSVETGLLYNEQFF. In nucleotides, the CDR3 is TGTGCCAGCAGCGTTGAAACAGGGCTGCTCTACAATGAGCAGTTCTTC. The variable domain in full, completed from reference TRBV9 and TRBJ2-1, reads DSGVTQTPKHLITATGQRVTLRCSPRSGDLSVYWYQQSLDQGLQFLIQYYNGEERAKGNILERFSAQQFPDLHSELNLSSLELGDSALYFCASSVETGLLYNEQFFGPGTRLTVL.

The rearrangement links TRBV15 to TRBJ1-4, with 7 bases fitting TRBD1. From germline, CDR1 is LNHNV and CDR2 YYDKDF (reference sequence). CDR3 size: 14 residues. The J segment lost 3 bases and the V segment lost 7 bases, leaving 5 bases of the junction unmatched. The CDR3 coding sequence is TGTGCCACCACCGCGGACAGGTCTAATGAAAAACTGTTTTTT. This gives the protein CATTADRSNEKLFF.

This clone was detected only a few times. The rearrangement uses TRBV10-2 and TRBJ1-2; D may be TRBD1 (5 bases). This CDR3 has 17 amino acids. Germline CDR1 reads WSHSY; CDR2 reads SAAADI. The V end lost 2 bases, the J end lost 3 bases, and 19 bases lay between the germline ends. CDR3 sequence reads: CASSEPLGGVGHYGYTF. The CDR3 nucleotides are TGCGCCAGCAGTGAGCCCCTCGGGGGGGTGGGTCACTATGGCTACACCTTC.

This clone was observed a single time. The J gene is TRBJ1-1, the V gene TRBV4-2, with D perhaps TRBD1 (6 bases). Between the trimmed V and J ends, which lost 4 bases and 4 bases, there was a span of 16 bases. The CDR3 consists of 15 residues. The V gene's germline CDR1 is LGHNA and CDR2 YNFKEQ. The CDR3 coding sequence is TGTGCCAGCAGCCCCTTACAGGGTGAATCCACTGAAGCTTTCTTT. It codes for CASSPLQGESTEAFF.

V and J are TRBV7-2 and TRBJ2-3; 7 bases agree with TRBD1. Germline assignment: CDR1 SGHTA and CDR2 FQGNSA. CDR3 length: 15 residues. V gave up 1 base and J gave up 2 bases; unmatched junction bases: 3. CDR3 residues: CASSLGTGYTDTQYF. The CDR3 DNA sequence: TGTGCCAGCAGCTTAGGGACAGGTTACACAGATACGCAGTATTTT.

This clone was seen a single time. The chain uses TRBV27 and TRBJ1-3; no reliable D call. Germline loops: CDR1 MNHEY, CDR2 SMNVEV (reference sequence). The CDR3 has 13 residues. V gave up 0 bases and J gave up 4 bases, with 4 bases separating them. CDR3 sequence (DNA): TGTGCCAGCAGTTTATCAAGCGGAAACACCATATATTTT. Amino acids: CASSLSSGNTIYF.

This chain uses TRBV18 with TRBJ1-1; 9 bases match TRBD1. V shed 6 bases and J 4 bases; nucleotides not matched to a gene: 3. Germline CDR1 KGHSH, CDR2 LQKENI. The CDR3 spans 13 residues. In DNA form, the CDR3 reads TGTGCCAGCTCGGGGACAGGGAGCACTGAAGCTTTCTTT. Its protein is CASSGTGSTEAFF.

This clone was seen more than once but under ten times. The V call is TRBV15, the J call TRBJ2-1; D is possibly TRBD2 (5 bases). CDR3 size: 12 residues. V lost 8 bases, J lost 3 bases, and 8 bases lay in between. Germline V gene lookup returns CDR1 LNHNV and CDR2 YYDKDF (reference sequence). In DNA form, the CDR3 reads TGTGCCACCGCAGAGGGCTACAATGAGCAGTTCTTC. It codes for CATAEGYNEQFF. The full variable domain, rest sourced from reference TRBV15 and TRBJ2-1, is DAMVIQNPRYQVTQFGKPVTLSCSQTLNHNVMYWYQQKSSQAPKLLFHYYDKDFNNEADTPDNFQSRRPNTSFCFLDIRSPGLGDTAMYLCATAEGYNEQFFGPGTRLTVL.

V and J are TRBV27 and TRBJ1-1; D might be TRBD1 (6 bases). The CDR3 is 16 residues long. Germline-derived CDR1 and CDR2 are MNHEY and SMNVEV (reference sequence). The V gene lost 8 bases and the J gene lost 1 base, with 20 bases spanning the gap. The chain's CDR3 is CASGRAGALTNTEAFF. The DNA for the CDR3 is TGTGCCAGCGGGCGGGCAGGGGCCCTTACGAACACTGAAGCTTTCTTT.

The V and J genes are TRBV5-6 and TRBJ1-3; D unresolved. Per germline, CDR1 SGHDT and CDR2 YYEEEE. The ends were cut back, 2 bases at V and 0 bases at J, with 6 bases in the middle. The CDR3 runs to 14 residues. The CDR3 bases are TGTGCCAGCAGCTTAGGAGGCTCTGGAAACACCATATATTTT. This translates into CASSLGGSGNTIYF.

The rearrangement uses TRBV7-2 and TRBJ1-6, with 10 positions matching TRBD1. Trimming took 5 bases from V and 1 from J; bases not matched to a gene: 5. The germline CDR1 and CDR2 sequences are SGHTA and FQGNSA. This CDR3 has 17 residues. CDR3 nucleotides: TGTGCCAGCAGCCCCGGGACAGGGGAGTCCTATAATTCACCCCTCCACTTT. This sequence encodes CASSPGTGESYNSPLHF.

The J gene is TRBJ2-5, the V gene TRBV27, with D unclear. This CDR3 is built from 13 residues. The V end was cut by 4 bases, the J end by 2 bases, with 8 bases between. Germline values: CDR1 MNHEY, CDR2 SMNVEV (reference sequence). CDR3 sequence: CASSSNRQETQYF. The CDR3 DNA sequence: TGTGCCAGCAGTTCTAACAGACAAGAGACCCAGTACTTC.

The genes are TRBV5-4 and TRBJ1-5, with D possibly TRBD1 on 6 matching bases. The CDR3 runs 17 residues. CDR1 is SGHNT and CDR2 is YYREEE in the germline V gene (reference sequence). V was pared by 3 bases and J by 5 bases, with 21 bases between. Here the CDR3 reads CASSSGQRGLWDQPQHF. DNA of the CDR3: TGTGCCAGCAGCTCCGGACAGCGGGGCCTTTGGGATCAGCCCCAGCATTTT.

This rearrangement joins TRBV4-1 to TRBJ2-3, with TRBD1 matching over 9 bases. CDR3 length: 15 residues. J lost 4 bases, V lost 5 bases, and 7 bases had no gene match. The germline V gene has CDR1 MGHRA and CDR2 YSYEKL. CDR3 DNA sequence: TGCGCCAGCAGCTTGGGACAGGGTGACGCAGATACGCAGTATTTT. It codes for CASSLGQGDADTQYF.

This clone has only one observation. The chain employs TRBV7-2 and TRBJ2-3; D is perhaps TRBD2 (5 bases). This CDR3 has 16 amino acids. Germline V gives CDR1 SGHTA, CDR2 FQGNSA. V lost 1 base and J 0 bases, leaving 11 bases between the germline ends. DNA of the CDR3: TGTGCCAGCAGCTTAGTGGCGGGCTTAAGCACAGATACGCAGTATTTT. Its translation: CASSLVAGLSTDTQYF. Supplemented by reference TRBV7-2 and TRBJ2-3, the full variable domain reads GAGVSQSPSNKVTEKGKDVELRCDPISGHTALYWYRQSLGQGLEFLIYFQGNSAPDKSGLPSDRFSAERTGGSVSTLTIQRTQQEDSAVYLCASSLVAGLSTDTQYFGPGTRLTVL.